Each of the 3 T cell receptor beta chains below was sequenced from the same sample in a study of blood T cell repertoires in COVID-19. Only in-frame clones appear in the TCRdb table, and some are missing; sequencing was by immunoSEQ multiplex PCR. This sample has 90,000 to 150,000 clones, with over 75% found just once. The sample was peripheral blood. The receptors shown here come from a man aged 80 or over with acute or convalescent COVID-19.

The chain uses TRBV19 and TRBJ1-6; 7 positions match TRBD1. The CDR3 has 11 residues. Germline trimming cut 4 bases from V and 13 bases from J; bases unmatched to any gene: 1. Germline loops: CDR1 LNHDA, CDR2 SQIVND (reference sequence). The CDR3 DNA is TGTGCCAGTAGTACAGGGGGTCCCCTCCACTTT. Its translation is CASSTGGPLHF.

This CDR3 is CASSLAAGINQPQHF. Here the CDR3 DNA reads TGTGCCAGCAGCTTAGCGGCAGGGATCAATCAGCCCCAGCATTTT. V and J are TRBV7-9 and TRBJ1-5; possibly TRBD1 for D (5 bases). Germline values: CDR1 SEHNR, CDR2 FQNEAQ (reference sequence). The length of the CDR3 is 15 residues. V was clipped by 0 bases and J by 3 bases, with 9 bases between them.

Here the CDR3 DNA reads TGTGCCAGCAGTTTAAGCTTTTCAGGACCGGGGGAGCAGTACTTC. It encodes CASSLSFSGPGEQYF. The chain combines TRBV27 with TRBJ2-7; maybe TRBD2 (5 bases). The germline V gene has CDR1 MNHEY and CDR2 SMNVEV (reference sequence). The CDR3 is made up of 15 amino acids. V lost 2 bases to trimming and J lost 7 bases, with 18 bases between them.